This T cell receptor (beta chain) was recovered during a study of blood T cells in healthy people across ages. The CDR3 sequence is 13 residues long. CDR1 and CDR2 from the germline V gene are SQVTM and ANQGSEA. Between the trimmed V and J ends, which lost 0 bases and 2 bases, there was a span of 8 bases. The second PCR ran roughly 6 to 11 cycles with a sample-barcoded 5' primer and J-beta primers. MiXCR, applied by TCRdb to the 5' RACE reads, yields one record per CDR3 protein. The table lists about 1,400,000 distinct CDR3 sequences, 42% of them singletons. This clonotype was seen ten or more times. Material: blood. This receptor was obtained from a young woman in good health. The chain recombines TRBV29-1 with TRBJ2-7; D not certain. CDR3 DNA sequence: TGCAGCGTTGAAGACACCTCTCCCTACGAGCAGTACTTC. Encoded protein: CSVEDTSPYEQYF.